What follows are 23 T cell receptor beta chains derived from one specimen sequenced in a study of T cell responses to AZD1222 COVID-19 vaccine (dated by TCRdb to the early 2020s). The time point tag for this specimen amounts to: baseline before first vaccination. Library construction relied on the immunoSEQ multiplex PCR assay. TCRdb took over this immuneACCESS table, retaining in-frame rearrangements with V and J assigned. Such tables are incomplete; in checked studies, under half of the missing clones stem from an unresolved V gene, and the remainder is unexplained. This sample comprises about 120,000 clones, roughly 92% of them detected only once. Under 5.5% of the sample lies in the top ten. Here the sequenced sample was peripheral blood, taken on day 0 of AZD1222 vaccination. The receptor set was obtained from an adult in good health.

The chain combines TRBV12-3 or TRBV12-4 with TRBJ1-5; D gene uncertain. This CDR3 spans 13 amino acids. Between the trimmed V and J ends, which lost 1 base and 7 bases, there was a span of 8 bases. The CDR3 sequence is CASSLGSGQPQHF. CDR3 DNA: TGTGCCAGCAGTTTAGGCTCCGGACAGCCCCAGCATTTT.

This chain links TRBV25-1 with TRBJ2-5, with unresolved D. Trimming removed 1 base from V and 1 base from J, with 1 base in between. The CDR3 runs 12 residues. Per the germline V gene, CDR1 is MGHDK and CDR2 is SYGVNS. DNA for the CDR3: TGTGCCAGCAGTGAATTCCAAGAGACCCAGTACTTC. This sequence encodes CASSEFQETQYF.

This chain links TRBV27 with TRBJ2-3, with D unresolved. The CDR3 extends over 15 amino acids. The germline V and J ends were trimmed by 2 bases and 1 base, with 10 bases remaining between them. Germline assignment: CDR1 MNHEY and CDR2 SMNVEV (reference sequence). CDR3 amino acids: CASSLEWARTDTQYF. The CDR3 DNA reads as TGTGCCAGCAGTTTAGAGTGGGCCCGCACAGATACGCAGTATTTT.

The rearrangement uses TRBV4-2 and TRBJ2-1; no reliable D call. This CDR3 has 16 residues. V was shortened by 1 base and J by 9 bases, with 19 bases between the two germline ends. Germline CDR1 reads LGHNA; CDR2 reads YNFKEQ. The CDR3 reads CASSQGAYPSIVEQFF. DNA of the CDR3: TGTGCCAGCAGCCAAGGGGCGTATCCCTCAATTGTTGAGCAGTTCTTC.

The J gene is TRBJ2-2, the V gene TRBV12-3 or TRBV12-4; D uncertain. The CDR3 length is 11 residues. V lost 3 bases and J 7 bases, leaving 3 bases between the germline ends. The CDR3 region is CASSLDGELFF. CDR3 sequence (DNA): TGTGCCAGCAGTTTGGACGGGGAGCTGTTTTTT.

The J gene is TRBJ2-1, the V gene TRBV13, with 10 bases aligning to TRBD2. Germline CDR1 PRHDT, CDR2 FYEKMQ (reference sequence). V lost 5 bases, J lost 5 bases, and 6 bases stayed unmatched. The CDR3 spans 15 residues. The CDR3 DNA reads TGTGCCAGCAGCCAGGGACTAGCGTTTCACAATGAGCAGTTCTTC. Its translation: CASSQGLAFHNEQFF.

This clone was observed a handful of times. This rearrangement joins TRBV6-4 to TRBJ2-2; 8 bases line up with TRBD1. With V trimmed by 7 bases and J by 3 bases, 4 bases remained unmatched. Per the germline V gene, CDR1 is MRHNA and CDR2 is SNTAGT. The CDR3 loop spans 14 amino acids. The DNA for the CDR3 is TGTGCCAGCACCAAGACAGGGGACACCGGGGAGCTGTTTTTT. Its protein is CASTKTGDTGELFF.

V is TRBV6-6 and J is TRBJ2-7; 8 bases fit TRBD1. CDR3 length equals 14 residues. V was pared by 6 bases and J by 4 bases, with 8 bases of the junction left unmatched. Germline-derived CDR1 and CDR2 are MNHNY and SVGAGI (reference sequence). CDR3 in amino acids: CASSSDRVVYEQYF. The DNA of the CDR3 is TGTGCCAGCAGCTCGGACAGGGTGGTGTACGAGCAGTACTTC.

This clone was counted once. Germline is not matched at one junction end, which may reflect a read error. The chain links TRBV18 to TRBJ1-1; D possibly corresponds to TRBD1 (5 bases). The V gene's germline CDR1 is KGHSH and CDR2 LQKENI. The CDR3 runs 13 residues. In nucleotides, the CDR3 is TGTGCCACCTCAGAAAGGGGTTACACTGAAGCTTTCTTT. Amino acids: CATSERGYTEAFF. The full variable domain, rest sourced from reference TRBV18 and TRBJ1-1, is NAGVMQNPRHLVRRRGQEARLRCSPMKGHSHVYWYRQLPEEGLKFMVYLQKENIIDESGMPKERFSAEFPKEGPSILRIQQVVRGDSAAYFCATSERGYTEAFFGQGTRLTVV.

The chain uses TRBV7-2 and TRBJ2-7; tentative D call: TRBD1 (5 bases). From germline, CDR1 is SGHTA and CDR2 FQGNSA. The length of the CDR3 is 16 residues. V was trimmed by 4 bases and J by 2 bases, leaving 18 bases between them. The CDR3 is CASSSPSDSIPYEQYF. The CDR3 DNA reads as TGTGCCAGCAGCTCCCCTTCCGACAGTATCCCCTACGAGCAGTACTTC.

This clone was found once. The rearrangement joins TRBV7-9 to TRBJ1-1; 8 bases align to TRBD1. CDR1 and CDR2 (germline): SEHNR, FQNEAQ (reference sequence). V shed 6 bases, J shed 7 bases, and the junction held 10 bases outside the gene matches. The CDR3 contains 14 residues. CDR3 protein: CASRSGTGGFEAFF. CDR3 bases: TGTGCCAGCAGATCCGGGACAGGAGGCTTTGAAGCTTTCTTT.

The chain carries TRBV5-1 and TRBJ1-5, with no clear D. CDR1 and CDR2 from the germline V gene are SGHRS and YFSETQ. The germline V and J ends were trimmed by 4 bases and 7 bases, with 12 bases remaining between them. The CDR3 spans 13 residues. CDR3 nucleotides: TGCGCCAGCAGCCCCTACCCCGGCCAGCCCCAGCATTTT. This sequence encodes CASSPYPGQPQHF.

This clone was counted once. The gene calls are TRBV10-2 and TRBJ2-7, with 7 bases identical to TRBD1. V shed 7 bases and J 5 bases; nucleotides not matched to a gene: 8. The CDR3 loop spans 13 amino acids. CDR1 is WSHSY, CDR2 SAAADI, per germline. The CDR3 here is CASNRQGSNEQYF. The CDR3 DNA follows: TGCGCCAGCAATAGACAGGGTAGCAACGAGCAGTACTTC.

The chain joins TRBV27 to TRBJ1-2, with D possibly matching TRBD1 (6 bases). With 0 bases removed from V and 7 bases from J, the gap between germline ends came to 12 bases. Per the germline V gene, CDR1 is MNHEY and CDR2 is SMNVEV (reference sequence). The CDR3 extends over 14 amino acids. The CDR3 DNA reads TGTGCCAGCAGTTTATCTGGGGGGGCATCTGGCTACACCTTC. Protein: CASSLSGGASGYTF.

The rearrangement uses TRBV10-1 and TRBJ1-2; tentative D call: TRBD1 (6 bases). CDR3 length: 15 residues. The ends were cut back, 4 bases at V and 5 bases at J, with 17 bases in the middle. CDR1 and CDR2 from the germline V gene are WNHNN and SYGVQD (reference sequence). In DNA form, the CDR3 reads TGCGCCAGCAGTGTCCTGGACAGTAACAAATATGGCTACACCTTC. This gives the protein CASSVLDSNKYGYTF.

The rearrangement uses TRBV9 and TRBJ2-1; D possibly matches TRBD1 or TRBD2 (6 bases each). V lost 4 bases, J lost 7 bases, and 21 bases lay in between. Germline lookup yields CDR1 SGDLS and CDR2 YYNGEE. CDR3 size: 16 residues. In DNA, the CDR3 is TGTGCCAGCAGCCCTCTCCGGGGGCTAAATGTGAATGAGCAGTTCTTC. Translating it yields CASSPLRGLNVNEQFF.

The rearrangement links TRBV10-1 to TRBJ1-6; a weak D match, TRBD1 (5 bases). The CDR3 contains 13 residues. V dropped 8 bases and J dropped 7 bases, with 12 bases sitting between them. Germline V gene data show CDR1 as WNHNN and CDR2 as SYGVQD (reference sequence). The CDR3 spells CASLTGGNSPLHF. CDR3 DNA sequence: TGCGCCAGCCTCACGGGGGGGAATTCACCCCTCCACTTT.

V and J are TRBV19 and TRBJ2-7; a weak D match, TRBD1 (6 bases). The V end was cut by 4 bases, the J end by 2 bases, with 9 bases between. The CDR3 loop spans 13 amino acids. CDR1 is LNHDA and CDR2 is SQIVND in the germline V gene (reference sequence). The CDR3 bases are TGTGCCAGTAGTACTACAGGGCCCTACGAGCAGTACTTC. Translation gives CASSTTGPYEQYF.

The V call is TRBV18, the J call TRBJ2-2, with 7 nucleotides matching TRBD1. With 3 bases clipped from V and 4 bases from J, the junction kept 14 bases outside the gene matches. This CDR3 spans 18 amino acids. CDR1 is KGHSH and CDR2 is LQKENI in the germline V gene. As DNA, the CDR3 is TGTGCCAGCTCACCTCCTGGTGCAGGGGGTTATGTCACCGGGGAGCTGTTTTTT. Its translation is CASSPPGAGGYVTGELFF.

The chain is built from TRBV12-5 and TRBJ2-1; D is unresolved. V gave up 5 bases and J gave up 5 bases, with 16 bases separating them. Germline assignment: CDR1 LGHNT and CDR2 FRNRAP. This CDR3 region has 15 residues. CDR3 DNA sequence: TGTGCTAGTGGTCCGCCTGGGCGGCAGAACAATGAGCAGTTCTTC. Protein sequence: CASGPPGRQNNEQFF. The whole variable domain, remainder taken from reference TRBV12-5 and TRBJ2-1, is DARVTQTPRHKVTEMGQEVTMRCQPILGHNTVFWYRQTMMQGLELLAYFRNRAPLDDSGMPKDRFSAEMPDATLATLKIQPSEPRDSAVYFCASGPPGRQNNEQFFGPGTRLTVL.

CDR3 DNA: TGTGCCAGTAGTATAATCGATGGCCTTAGCTCCTACGAGCAGTACTTC. Its translation is CASSIIDGLSSYEQYF. The V call is TRBV19, the J call TRBJ2-7; D gene ambiguous. V dropped 2 bases and J dropped 0 bases, with 14 bases sitting between them. CDR3 size: 16 residues. Germline-derived CDR1 and CDR2 are LNHDA and SQIVND (reference sequence).

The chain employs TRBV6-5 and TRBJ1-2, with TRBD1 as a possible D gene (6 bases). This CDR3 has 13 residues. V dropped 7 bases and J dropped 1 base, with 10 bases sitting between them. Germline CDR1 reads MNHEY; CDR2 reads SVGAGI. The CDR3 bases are TGTGCCAGCAATGGGGACATTAACTATGGCTACACCTTC. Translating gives CASNGDINYGYTF.

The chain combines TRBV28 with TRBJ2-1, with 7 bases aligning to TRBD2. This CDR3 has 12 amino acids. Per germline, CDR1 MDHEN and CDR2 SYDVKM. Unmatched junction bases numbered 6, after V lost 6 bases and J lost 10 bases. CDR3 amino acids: CASREAGKEQFF. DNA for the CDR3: TGTGCCAGCAGGGAAGCGGGGAAGGAGCAGTTCTTC.